This T cell receptor beta chain was identified in a study of blood T cell repertoires in COVID-19. As for the study in general: There were acute and convalescent COVID-19 samples, and they came from the United States, Italy and Spain. From T cells, B-cell-depleted T cells, or PBMCs came the material, which was cDNA or gDNA.

Germline V lookup: CDR1 MNHEY, CDR2 SVGAGI. V gave up 2 bases and J gave up 4 bases; unmatched junction bases: 7. There are 16 residues in the CDR3. Original handling: Amplification of reference gene primers provided the estimated nucleated cell counts. Assay: immunoSEQ multiplex PCR; the TCRdb copy retains only in-frame clones and omits some. For V, J and clone size, that table is used; D and trimming come from the DNA. The table lists just under 65,000 clones, roughly 76% of them singletons. The V call is TRBV6-5, the J call TRBJ1-1, with TRBD1 matching 10 bases. The receptor was derived from a woman of 80 years or more with acute or convalescent COVID-19. Material for sequencing was peripheral blood. CDR3 DNA sequence: TGTGCCAGCAGTTACCCTGGACAGGGGGGATCCACTGAAGCTTTCTTT. This codes for CASSYPGQGGSTEAFF.